This T cell receptor beta chain was identified during a study of tumor-infiltrating lymphocytes in primary liver carcinoma. Study context: The tumors, T1-T3 N0M0 lesions, were roughly 4.2 to 11 cm across. About 3.65 to 7.13 million productive TCRbeta reads were obtained from the samples, with similar numbers across tissue types. Overall study results and limits: Lesser overlap characterized tumor-adjacent and tumor-blood pairs relative to tumor region pairs. Tumors had a top-250-clone fraction that was significantly higher than blood (p = 0.039).

This clonotype appeared once. Its antigen is unidentified. Sequence at one end of the junction differs from germline and may be a read error. Co-extracted RNA and DNA came from about 19-30 mg of unsorted bulk tissue. Starting material of 400 to 600 ng total RNA yielded TCR beta cDNA via a constant-region primer. Libraries for TCR beta were built through three nested multiplex PCR rounds, which together made up a slightly modified ARM-PCR procedure. TRBV1-TRBV30 forward primers paired with a C-beta reverse primer were used in the first two PCR rounds, which ran about 11 cycles each. TCRdb re-called the multiplex PCR reads through MiXCR, storing one row per CDR3 protein. The sample has approximately 100,000 distinct CDR3 sequences; around two thirds are singletons. Germline V gives CDR1 SQVTM, CDR2 ANQGSEA. The CDR3 runs 12 residues.

Input material: liver tumor tissue from sampling region 2. Documented subset: tumor region T2, inferior pole. The rearrangement links TRBV29-1 to TRBJ2-1; D ambiguous. This clonotype was sampled from an older woman with primary liver carcinoma and hepatitis B virus infection. The CDR3 DNA reads TGCAACGTTGAAGGGTTGTGGAATGAGGAGTTCTTC. It translates to CNVEGLWNEEFF.